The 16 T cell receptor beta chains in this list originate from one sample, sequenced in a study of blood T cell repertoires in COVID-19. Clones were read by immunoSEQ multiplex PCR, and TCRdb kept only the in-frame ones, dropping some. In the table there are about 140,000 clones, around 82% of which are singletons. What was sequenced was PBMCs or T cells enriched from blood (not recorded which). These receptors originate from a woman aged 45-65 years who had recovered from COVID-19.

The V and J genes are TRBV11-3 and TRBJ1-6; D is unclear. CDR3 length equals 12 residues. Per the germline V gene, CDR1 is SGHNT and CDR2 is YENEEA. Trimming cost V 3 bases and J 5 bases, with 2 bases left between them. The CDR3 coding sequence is TGTGCCAGCAGCTTCAATAATTCACCCCTCCACTTT. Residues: CASSFNNSPLHF.

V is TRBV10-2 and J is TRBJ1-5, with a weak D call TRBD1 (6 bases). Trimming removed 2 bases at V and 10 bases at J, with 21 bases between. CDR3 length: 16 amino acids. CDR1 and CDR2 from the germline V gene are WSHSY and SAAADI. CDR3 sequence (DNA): TGCGCCAGCAGTGAGGAAGACAGGCGACTTCTTGCACCCCAGCATTTT. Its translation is CASSEEDRRLLAPQHF.

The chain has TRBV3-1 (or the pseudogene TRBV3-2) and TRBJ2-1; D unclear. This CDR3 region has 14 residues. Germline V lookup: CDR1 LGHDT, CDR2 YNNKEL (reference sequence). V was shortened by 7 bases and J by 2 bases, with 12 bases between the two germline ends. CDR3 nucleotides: TGTGCCAGCACGAGTCCCACTCCCTACAATGAGCAGTTCTTC. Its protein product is CASTSPTPYNEQFF.

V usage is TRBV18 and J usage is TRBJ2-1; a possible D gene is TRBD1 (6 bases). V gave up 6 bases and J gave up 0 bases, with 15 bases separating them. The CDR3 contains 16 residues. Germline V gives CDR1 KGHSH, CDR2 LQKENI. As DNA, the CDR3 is TGTGCCAGCTCCCAGAATGGGGGCGTCTCCTACAATGAGCAGTTCTTC. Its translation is CASSQNGGVSYNEQFF.

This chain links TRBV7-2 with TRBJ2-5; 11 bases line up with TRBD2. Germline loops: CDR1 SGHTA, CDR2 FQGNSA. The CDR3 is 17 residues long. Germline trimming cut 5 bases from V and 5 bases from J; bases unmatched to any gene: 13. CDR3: CASSPLGISGGVETQYF. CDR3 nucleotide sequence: TGTGCCAGCAGCCCCCTGGGGATTAGCGGGGGGGTGGAGACCCAGTACTTC. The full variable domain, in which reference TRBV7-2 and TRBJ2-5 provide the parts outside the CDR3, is GAGVSQSPSNKVTEKGKDVELRCDPISGHTALYWYRQSLGQGLEFLIYFQGNSAPDKSGLPSDRFSAERTGGSVSTLTIQRTQQEDSAVYLCASSPLGISGGVETQYFGPGTRLLVL.

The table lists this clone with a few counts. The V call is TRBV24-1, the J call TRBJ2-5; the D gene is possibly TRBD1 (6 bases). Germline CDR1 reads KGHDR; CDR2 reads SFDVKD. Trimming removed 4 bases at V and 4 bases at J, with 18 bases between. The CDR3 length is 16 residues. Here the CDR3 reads CATSDSTRGGRETQYF. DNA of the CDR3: TGTGCCACCAGTGACTCTACCAGGGGTGGCAGAGAGACCCAGTACTTC.

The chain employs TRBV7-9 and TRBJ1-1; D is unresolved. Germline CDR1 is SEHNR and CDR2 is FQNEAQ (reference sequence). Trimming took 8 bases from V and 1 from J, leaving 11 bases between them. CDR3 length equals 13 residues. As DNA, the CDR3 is TGTGCCAGCTCCTTCGGAGGGAACACTGAAGCTTTCTTT. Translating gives CASSFGGNTEAFF. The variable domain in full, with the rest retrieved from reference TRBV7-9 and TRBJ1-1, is DTGVSQNPRHKITKRGQNVTFRCDPISEHNRLYWYRQTLGQGPEFLTYFQNEAQLEKSRLLSDRFSAERPKGSFSTLEIQRTEQGDSAMYLCASSFGGNTEAFFGQGTRLTVV.

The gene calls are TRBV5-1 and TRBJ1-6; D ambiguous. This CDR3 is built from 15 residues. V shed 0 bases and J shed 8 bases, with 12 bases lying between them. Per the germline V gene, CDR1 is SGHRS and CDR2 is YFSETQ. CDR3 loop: CASSLVGDEDSPLHF. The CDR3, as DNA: TGCGCCAGCAGCTTGGTGGGCGACGAAGATTCACCCCTCCACTTT.

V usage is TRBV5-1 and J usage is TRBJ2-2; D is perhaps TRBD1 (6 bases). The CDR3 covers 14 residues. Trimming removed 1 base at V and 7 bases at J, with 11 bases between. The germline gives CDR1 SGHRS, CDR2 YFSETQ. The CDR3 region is CASSLRGLDGELFF. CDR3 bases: TGCGCCAGCAGCTTGAGGGGGTTGGACGGGGAGCTGTTTTTT.

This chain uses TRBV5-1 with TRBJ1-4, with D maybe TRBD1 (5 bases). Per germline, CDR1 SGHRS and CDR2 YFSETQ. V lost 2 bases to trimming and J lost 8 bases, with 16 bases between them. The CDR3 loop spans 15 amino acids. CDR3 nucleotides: TGCGCCAGCAGCTTAGGGGCTTTGGTTGAGGAAAAACTGTTTTTT. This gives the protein CASSLGALVEEKLFF. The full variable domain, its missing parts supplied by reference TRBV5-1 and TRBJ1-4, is KAGVTQTPRYLIKTRGQQVTLSCSPISGHRSVSWYQQTPGQGLQFLFEYFSETQRNKGNFPGRFSGRQFSNSRSEMNVSTLELGDSALYLCASSLGALVEEKLFFGSGTQLSVL.

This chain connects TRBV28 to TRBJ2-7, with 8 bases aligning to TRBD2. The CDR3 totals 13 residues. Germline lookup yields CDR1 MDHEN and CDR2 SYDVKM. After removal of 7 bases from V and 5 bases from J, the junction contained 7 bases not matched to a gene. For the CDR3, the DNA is TGTGCCAGCATGTACGGGGGGGTGGACGAGCAGTACTTC. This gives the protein CASMYGGVDEQYF.

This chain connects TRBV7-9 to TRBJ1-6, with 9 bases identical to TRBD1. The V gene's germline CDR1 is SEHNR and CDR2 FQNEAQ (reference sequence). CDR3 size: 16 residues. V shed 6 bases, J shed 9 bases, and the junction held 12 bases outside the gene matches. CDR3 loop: CASRHQPGQGPSPLHF. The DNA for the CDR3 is TGTGCCAGCAGACACCAGCCGGGACAGGGACCTTCACCCCTCCACTTT.

The chain's CDR3 is CASSYTGQGGYGYTF. CDR3 DNA: TGTGCCAGCAGTTACACGGGACAGGGGGGCTATGGCTACACCTTC. The chain links TRBV7-2 to TRBJ1-2; 11 positions match TRBD1. This CDR3 has 15 residues. Germline CDR1 is SGHTA and CDR2 is FQGNSA. V lost 6 bases to trimming and J lost 4 bases; unmatched junction nucleotides: 7.

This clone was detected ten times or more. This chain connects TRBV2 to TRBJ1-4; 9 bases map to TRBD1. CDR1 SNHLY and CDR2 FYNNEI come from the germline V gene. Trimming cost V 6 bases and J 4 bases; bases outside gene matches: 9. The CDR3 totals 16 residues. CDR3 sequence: CASRADRGPGNEKLFF. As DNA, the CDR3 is TGTGCCAGCAGGGCGGACAGGGGACCGGGTAATGAAAAACTGTTTTTT.

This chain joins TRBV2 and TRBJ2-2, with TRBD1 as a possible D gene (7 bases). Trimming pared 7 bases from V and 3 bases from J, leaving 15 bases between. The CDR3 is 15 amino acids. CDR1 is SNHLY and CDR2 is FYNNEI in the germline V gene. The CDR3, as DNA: TGTGCCAGCACCCACGGCAGGGGGGACACCGGGGAGCTGTTTTTT. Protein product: CASTHGRGDTGELFF.

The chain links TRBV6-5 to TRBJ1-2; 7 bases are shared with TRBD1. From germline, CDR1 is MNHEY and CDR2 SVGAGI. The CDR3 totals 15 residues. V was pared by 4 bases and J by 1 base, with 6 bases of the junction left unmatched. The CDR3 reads CASSSQGPYNYGYTF. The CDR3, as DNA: TGTGCCAGCAGTTCACAGGGGCCGTATAACTATGGCTACACCTTC.